These 26 T cell receptor beta chains came from one sample sequenced in a study of vaccination and CD4 T cells after COVID-19. Indicated treatment: roughly 10-day PBMC culture with coronavirus spike peptide pools or control peptides (ViraFEST assay). No cognate antigen is known for these TCRs. Researchers used the Oncomine TCR Beta short-read assay to sequence DNA from cultured CD4+ T cells. TCRdb re-analysed the PCR reads in MiXCR, keeping a single row per CDR3 protein. The table shows 12,000 or so distinct CDR3 sequences, with 79% occurring only once. What was sequenced was CD4+ T cells from blood, cultured in vitro. The receptors shown here come from a human donor who had recovered from COVID-19.

This clonotype was detected once. The genes are TRBV2 and TRBJ1-1, with D unresolved. This CDR3 spans 13 amino acids. Per germline, CDR1 SNHLY and CDR2 FYNNEI. Trimming stripped 2 bases from V and 1 base from J, with 5 bases between. CDR3 DNA sequence: TGTGCCAGCAGTGAACAGTGGAACACTGAAGCTTTCTTT. Protein sequence: CASSEQWNTEAFF.

V is TRBV7-2 and J is TRBJ2-6, with D unresolved. This CDR3 has 14 residues. The germline CDR1 and CDR2 sequences are SGHTA and FQGNSA. Trimming removed 7 bases at V and 0 bases at J, with 7 bases between. CDR3: CASTLHSGANVLTF. The CDR3 bases are TGTGCCAGCACCCTGCACTCTGGGGCCAACGTCCTGACTTTC.

This clonotype has only one observation. The CDR3 here is CASSPLPPIDRAGQYF. The CDR3 DNA reads as TGTGCCAGCTCACCATTACCGCCTATTGACAGGGCAGGGCAGTACTTC. The rearrangement links TRBV18 to TRBJ2-7; 7 bases align to TRBD1. The V and J ends lost 2 bases and 9 bases, in that order; junction bases with no gene match: 16. Germline CDR1 reads KGHSH; CDR2 reads LQKENI. The CDR3 is 16 amino acids.

The chain has TRBV4-2 and TRBJ1-1; 9 bases agree with TRBD1. The CDR3 spans 18 residues. The V segment lost 3 bases and the J segment 0 bases; nucleotides outside the gene matches: 11. CDR1 is LGHNA and CDR2 is YNFKEQ in the germline V gene. DNA for the CDR3: TGTGCCAGCAGCCACATGGGAGACAGGGGGTTTATGAACACTGAAGCTTTCTTT. Its protein is CASSHMGDRGFMNTEAFF.

The chain carries TRBV6-2 or TRBV6-3 and TRBJ1-2; D is unclear. The CDR3 is 12 residues long. Trimming shortened V by 2 bases and J by 4 bases, and 5 bases separated the two germline ends. CDR1 MNHEY and CDR2 SVGEGT come from the germline V gene. DNA for the CDR3: TGTGCCAGCAGTTACGGACCCTATGGCTACACCTTC. The encoded protein is CASSYGPYGYTF.

The chain couples TRBV7-8 to TRBJ1-3, with TRBD1 as a possible D gene (6 bases). Germline V CDR1 and CDR2: SGHVS, FQNEAQ. The CDR3 consists of 17 residues. V dropped 5 bases and J dropped 4 bases, with 21 bases sitting between them. CDR3 sequence (DNA): TGTGCCAGCAGCCGATTCCGTGGGGGGCTAAAGGGAAACACCATATATTTT. Amino acid sequence: CASSRFRGGLKGNTIYF.

CDR3 DNA: TGTGCCAGCAGTTTAAGTAGACAGGGGGCGAGGGAGCAGTACTTC. This encodes CASSLSRQGAREQYF. V and J are TRBV28 and TRBJ2-7, with TRBD1 matching over 10 bases. Losses at the gene ends were 2 bases for V and 7 bases for J; bases not matched to a gene: 8. CDR1 MDHEN and CDR2 SYDVKM come from the germline V gene. The CDR3 consists of 15 residues.

The V and J genes are TRBV15 and TRBJ2-3; D is ambiguous. V was clipped by 1 base and J by 7 bases, with 15 bases between them. Germline V lookup: CDR1 LNHNV, CDR2 YYDKDF (reference sequence). The CDR3 extends over 15 amino acids. CDR3 DNA sequence: TGTGCCACCAGCAGAGCACGGTCCAGCCTTAATACGCAGTATTTT. Amino acids: CATSRARSSLNTQYF.

CDR3 region: CSARQNTQPQHF. CDR3 nucleotides: TGCAGTGCTAGACAGAATACGCAGCCCCAGCATTTT. The V gene is TRBV20-1, the J gene TRBJ1-5; no clear D gene. CDR1 is DFQATT and CDR2 is SNEGSKA in the germline V gene (reference sequence). Trimming took 2 bases from V and 7 from J, leaving 9 bases between them. The CDR3 has 12 amino acids.

About this clonotype: Compared with germline, one end of the junction differs, possibly owing to a read error. This chain uses TRBV28 with TRBJ1-2; 7 nucleotides align to TRBD1. The CDR3 loop spans 15 amino acids. Germline V lookup: CDR1 MDHEN, CDR2 SYDVKM. The CDR3 reads CAGRLPDRAGYGYTF. The DNA of the CDR3 is TGTGCCGGCAGACTACCCGACAGGGCTGGTTATGGCTACACCTTC.

The chain couples TRBV20-1 to TRBJ1-5, with 7 nucleotides matching TRBD1. There are 14 residues in the CDR3. With V trimmed by 6 bases and J by 1 base, 6 bases remained unmatched. Germline CDR1 is DFQATT and CDR2 is SNEGSKA (reference sequence). CDR3 DNA: TGCAGTGCAGGAAGGGGGCTGAGCAATCAGCCCCAGCATTTT. This translates into CSAGRGLSNQPQHF.

This clonotype was counted only a few times. The rearrangement joins TRBV27 to TRBJ1-6; D may be TRBD1 (5 bases). The V and J ends lost 5 bases and 7 bases respectively, with 9 bases between them. Germline CDR1 is MNHEY and CDR2 is SMNVEV (reference sequence). This CDR3 is built from 13 residues. CDR3 in DNA: TGTGCCAGCAGTCTCAGGGCCAATTCACCCCTCCACTTT. Its protein is CASSLRANSPLHF.

CDR3 nucleotides: TGTGCCATCAGTGAAGACAGGAAATATGGCTACACCTTC. Translating gives CAISEDRKYGYTF. The V gene is TRBV10-3, the J gene TRBJ1-2; a weak D match, TRBD1 (6 bases). The CDR3 is made up of 13 amino acids. Germline-derived CDR1 and CDR2 are ENHRY and SYGVKD. Trimming removed 3 bases at V and 5 bases at J, with 10 bases between.

The chain combines TRBV7-2 with TRBJ1-5; no definite D call. The CDR3 length is 14 residues. Germline V gives CDR1 SGHTA, CDR2 FQGNSA. V was pared by 5 bases and J by 6 bases, with 14 bases between. As DNA, the CDR3 is TGTGCCAGCAGCCCACGCGCATCCTCTCAGCCCCAGCATTTT. Translating gives CASSPRASSQPQHF.

The chain joins TRBV7-9 to TRBJ2-2; D may correspond to TRBD1 or TRBD2 (5 bases each). Between the trimmed V and J ends, which lost 1 base and 3 bases, there was a span of 18 bases. The CDR3 has 18 amino acids. CDR1 and CDR2 from the germline V gene are SEHNR and FQNEAQ (reference sequence). The CDR3 reads CASSLGDRGVLDTGELFF. For the CDR3, the DNA is TGTGCCAGCAGCTTAGGGGACCGAGGGGTATTGGACACCGGGGAGCTGTTTTTT. The variable domain in full, with the rest retrieved from reference TRBV7-9 and TRBJ2-2, is DTGVSQNPRHKITKRGQNVTFRCDPISEHNRLYWYRQTLGQGPEFLTYFQNEAQLEKSRLLSDRFSAERPKGSFSTLEIQRTEQGDSAMYLCASSLGDRGVLDTGELFFGEGSRLTVL.

The V call is TRBV27, the J call TRBJ2-3; the match to TRBD2 covers 8 bases. This CDR3 contains 15 residues. V dropped 4 bases and J dropped 4; count of bases not matched to a gene: 7. Looked up from germline, CDR1 is MNHEY and CDR2 is SMNVEV (reference sequence). The CDR3 sequence: CASSYGRVNPDTQYF. The DNA for the CDR3 is TGTGCCAGCAGTTACGGGAGGGTAAACCCAGATACGCAGTATTTT.

The chain joins TRBV20-1 to TRBJ2-2; D is undetermined. CDR3 length: 15 amino acids. Trimming took 1 base from V and 1 from J, leaving 10 bases between them. Germline V gives CDR1 DFQATT, CDR2 SNEGSKA (reference sequence). CDR3 sequence reads: CSARGSPVNTGELFF. For the CDR3, the DNA is TGCAGTGCTAGAGGTTCCCCCGTGAACACCGGGGAGCTGTTTTTT.

This sequence joins TRBV7-2 and TRBJ2-2, with TRBD2 matching over 12 bases. The CDR3 totals 16 residues. The germline CDR1 and CDR2 sequences are SGHTA and FQGNSA. The trim removed 4 bases at V and 0 bases at J, leaving 0 bases unmatched. CDR3 protein: CASSWTSGANTGELFF. CDR3 bases: TGTGCCAGCAGCTGGACTAGCGGGGCGAACACCGGGGAGCTGTTTTTT.

J is TRBJ1-1 and V is TRBV7-8; 7 bases are a match to TRBD1. Germline CDR1 SGHVS, CDR2 FQNEAQ. This CDR3 contains 14 residues. J was trimmed by 6 bases and V by 1 base; bases with no gene match: 5. The CDR3 sequence is CASSLVTGSPEAFF. CDR3 nucleotide sequence: TGTGCCAGCAGCTTAGTGACAGGGAGCCCTGAAGCTTTCTTT.

The chain links TRBV20-1 to TRBJ1-5; D remains ambiguous. The CDR3 covers 15 residues. V lost 4 bases and J 0 bases, leaving 13 bases between the germline ends. Germline V gene lookup returns CDR1 DFQATT and CDR2 SNEGSKA (reference sequence). CDR3 DNA sequence: TGCAGTGCTACACTCCAGCCCATTAGCAATCAGCCCCAGCATTTT. Translation gives CSATLQPISNQPQHF.

This clonotype occurred a few times. V usage is TRBV20-1 and J usage is TRBJ2-4, with 11 bases identical to TRBD2. CDR1 and CDR2 (germline): DFQATT, SNEGSKA (reference sequence). The CDR3 is 13 residues long. J was trimmed by 15 bases and V by 0 bases; bases with no gene match: 7. The CDR3: CSAREPTGLAGYF. The CDR3 DNA reads as TGCAGTGCTAGAGAACCCACCGGACTAGCGGGGTACTTC.

This rearrangement joins TRBV15 to TRBJ1-5; D ambiguous. Germline V gives CDR1 LNHNV, CDR2 YYDKDF (reference sequence). The germline V and J ends were trimmed by 3 bases and 0 bases, with 12 bases remaining between them. The CDR3 has 16 residues. CDR3 sequence reads: CATSRRTDYSNQPQHF. DNA of the CDR3: TGTGCCACCAGCAGGCGGACGGACTATAGCAATCAGCCCCAGCATTTT. The full variable domain, in which reference TRBV15 and TRBJ1-5 provide the parts outside the CDR3, is DAMVIQNPRYQVTQFGKPVTLSCSQTLNHNVMYWYQQKSSQAPKLLFHYYDKDFNNEADTPDNFQSRRPNTSFCFLDIRSPGLGDTAMYLCATSRRTDYSNQPQHFGDGTRLSIL.

The chain is built from TRBV21-1 and TRBJ2-5; the tabulated D call, TRBD1, remains unverified against the DNA. TRBV21-1 constitutes a pseudogene. The CDR3 is made up of 16 amino acids. The CDR3 DNA follows: TGTGCCAGCAGCAATTTAACCAGGGGGCCCCAAGAGACCCAGTACTTC. It codes for CASSNLTRGPQETQYF.

The chain is built from TRBV7-9 and TRBJ1-1; TRBD1 is a possible D gene (6 bases). CDR1 and CDR2 from the germline V gene are SEHNR and FQNEAQ (reference sequence). CDR3 length: 15 residues. Trimming removed 4 bases at V and 1 base at J, with 13 bases between. The CDR3 DNA reads TGTGCCAGCAGCTCAAATAGGGGGGGGAACACTGAAGCTTTCTTT. Translating it yields CASSSNRGGNTEAFF.

This sequence joins TRBV2 and TRBJ1-1; 8 nucleotides line up with TRBD1. CDR3 length: 16 amino acids. The germline V gene encodes CDR1 SNHLY and CDR2 FYNNEI. The junction had 12 bases not matched to a gene; V was cut back by 4 bases and J by 5 bases. The CDR3 nucleotides are TGTGCCAGCAGTGGACAGGGGATATTTTCGGGGACTGAAGCTTTCTTT. The encoded protein is CASSGQGIFSGTEAFF.

The gene calls are TRBV7-3 and TRBJ1-1; D not resolved. The CDR3 has 16 residues. The V end lost 0 bases, the J end lost 0 bases, and 11 bases lay between the germline ends. CDR1 SGHTA and CDR2 FQGTGA come from the germline V gene. The CDR3 spells CASSLTGRALNTEAFF. Here the CDR3 DNA reads TGTGCCAGCAGCTTAACGGGTAGGGCTCTGAACACTGAAGCTTTCTTT.